The clone carrying this T cell receptor beta chain showed up just a few times. Per the germline V gene, CDR1 is SEHNR and CDR2 is FQNEAQ (reference sequence). After removal of 0 bases from V and 7 bases from J, the junction contained 4 bases not matched to a gene. The CDR3 has 15 residues. The sample comes from a study of OX40 agonist ivuxolimab in advanced cancers. In the study overall: From 23 to 79 years was the age range, with a mean of approximately 58 years, and 65% to 90% were male. Around 40% of patients had received prior checkpoint inhibitor therapy.

The repertoire was sequenced with immunoSEQ multiplex PCR; TCRdb's copy has only in-frame clones and lacks some. The sample shows approximately 71,000 clones, around 94% of them seen only once. J is TRBJ1-5 and V is TRBV7-9, with 9 positions matching TRBD1. The receptor comes from an adult with an advanced solid tumor such as melanoma, head and neck, liver or kidney cancer. The source was CD4+ or CD8+ T cells sorted from blood, collected in a trial of the OX40 agonist ivuxolimab. The CDR3 DNA is TGTGCCAGCAGCTTAGCGGGGACAGGGAACCAGCCCCAGCATTTT. Translation: CASSLAGTGNQPQHF.